What follows are 20 T cell receptor beta chains derived from one specimen sequenced in a study of blood T cells in healthy people across ages. The second PCR ran roughly 7 to 11 cycles with a sample-barcoded 5' primer and J-beta primers. A single record per CDR3 protein comes from TCRdb applying MiXCR to the 5' RACE reads. The table records hundreds of thousands of distinct CDR3 sequences, 58% of them present only once. The sequenced sample consisted of blood. The receptors were gathered from a man aged 25 to 45 in good health.

The chain links TRBV4-2 to TRBJ1-2; tentative D call: TRBD1 (5 bases). V was cut by 0 bases and J by 0 bases, with 8 bases left in between. Germline V gives CDR1 LGHNA, CDR2 YNFKEQ. The CDR3 has 15 amino acids. CDR3 loop: CASSQDREPNYGYTF. CDR3 DNA sequence: TGTGCCAGCAGCCAAGACAGGGAGCCTAACTATGGCTACACCTTC.

The chain has TRBV28 and TRBJ2-7; D gene uncertain. The V gene's germline CDR1 is MDHEN and CDR2 SYDVKM. Trimming removed 6 bases at V and 1 base at J, with 16 bases between. This CDR3 is 15 amino acids long. The CDR3 nucleotides are TGTGCCAGCAGCCGAACCGGCGCGACGTCCTACGAGCAGTACTTC. As protein: CASSRTGATSYEQYF.

This clonotype has just one count. The chain couples TRBV12-5 to TRBJ1-1; 10 bases line up with TRBD1. Germline lookup yields CDR1 LGHNT and CDR2 FRNRAP. V lost 4 bases, J lost 10 bases, and 3 bases stayed unmatched. The CDR3 is made up of 12 amino acids. CDR3 bases: TGTGCTAGTGGTTCCAGGACAGGGGGAGCTTTCTTT. Translation gives CASGSRTGGAFF.

This CDR3 is CSAGTSGAEQYF. The CDR3 coding sequence is TGCAGTGCCGGGACTAGCGGAGCCGAGCAGTACTTC. The chain employs TRBV20-1 and TRBJ2-5; 11 nucleotides agree with TRBD2. The J call may be incorrect, as the DNA end agrees better with TRBJ2-7. The CDR3 covers 12 residues. CDR1 and CDR2 from the germline V gene are DFQATT and SNEGSKA (reference sequence).

This clonotype has a handful of counts. The J gene is TRBJ1-1, the V gene TRBV4-2, with TRBD1 matching 7 bases. The germline gives CDR1 LGHNA, CDR2 YNFKEQ. This CDR3 region has 16 residues. Trimming at V came to 7 bases and at J to 4 bases, leaving 15 bases not matched to a gene. CDR3 sequence: CASNLRTGYERTEAFF. The CDR3, as DNA: TGTGCCAGCAATCTTCGGACAGGCTACGAGCGCACTGAAGCTTTCTTT.

This clonotype was picked up one time. The rearrangement joins TRBV6-6 to TRBJ2-5; TRBD2 might be the D (6 bases). The DNA end lines up better with TRBJ2-7; the J call may be wrong. CDR3 length: 12 amino acids. Germline V lookup: CDR1 MNHNY, CDR2 SVGAGI (reference sequence). The CDR3 here is CASSPKRAEQYF. The CDR3 bases are TGTGCCAGCAGTCCGAAGCGGGCCGAGCAGTACTTC.

The chain recombines TRBV29-1 with TRBJ2-3, with D perhaps matching TRBD1 or TRBD2 (5 bases each). The V gene's germline CDR1 is SQVTM and CDR2 ANQGSEA. Trimming pared 5 bases from V and 1 base from J, leaving 13 bases between. The CDR3 consists of 14 residues. CDR3 in amino acids: CSVSIRDGTDTQYF. The CDR3 DNA sequence: TGCAGCGTTTCTATTAGGGACGGCACAGATACGCAGTATTTT.

In this sample, this clonotype turned up a few times. V gene TRBV6-5 combines with J gene TRBJ1-1; D gene ambiguous. CDR1 is MNHEY and CDR2 is SVGAGI in the germline V gene. Between the trimmed V and J ends, which lost 4 bases and 1 base, there was a span of 7 bases. The CDR3 length is 13 residues. The CDR3 DNA sequence: TGTGCCAGCAGTTCGGGCCGGAACACTGAAGCTTTCTTT. It encodes CASSSGRNTEAFF.

This chain connects TRBV2 to TRBJ1-4; D perhaps matches TRBD1 (5 bases). From germline, CDR1 is SNHLY and CDR2 FYNNEI. The CDR3 contains 14 residues. The ends were cut back, 5 bases at V and 2 bases at J, with 9 bases in the middle. The CDR3 spells CASSTKGTNEKLFF. In DNA, the CDR3 is TGTGCCAGCAGTACGAAGGGGACTAATGAAAAACTGTTTTTT.

The chain joins TRBV20-1 to TRBJ2-3, with D possibly TRBD2 on 5 matching bases. The CDR3 is made up of 16 amino acids. Germline assignment: CDR1 DFQATT and CDR2 SNEGSKA (reference sequence). The V end was cut by 0 bases, the J end by 0 bases, with 13 bases between. In DNA, the CDR3 is TGCAGTGCTAGAGATATAAGAACGGGGAGCACAGATACGCAGTATTTT. Its translation is CSARDIRTGSTDTQYF.

Only a few counts were recorded for this clonotype. The chain has TRBV28 and TRBJ2-2; D unresolved. Trimming shortened V by 3 bases and J by 4 bases, and 6 bases separated the two germline ends. This CDR3 comprises 13 residues. CDR1 is MDHEN, CDR2 SYDVKM, per germline. In DNA form, the CDR3 reads TGTGCCAGCAGTTTGCCCGGCACCGGGGAGCTGTTTTTT. As protein: CASSLPGTGELFF.

The chain employs TRBV28 and TRBJ2-7; TRBD2 is a possible D gene (7 bases). Germline V gives CDR1 MDHEN, CDR2 SYDVKM. Between the trimmed V and J ends, which lost 10 bases and 2 bases, there was a span of 18 bases. CDR3 length: 14 residues. CDR3 sequence reads: CATCLRGRAYEQYF. The CDR3 bases are TGTGCCACATGCCTAAGGGGGAGGGCCTACGAGCAGTACTTC.

CDR3 in amino acids: CASSRDRDDEKLFF. The CDR3 DNA follows: TGTGCCAGCAGCCGCGACAGGGATGATGAAAAACTGTTTTTT. V gene TRBV7-2 combines with J gene TRBJ1-4, with 7 positions matching TRBD1. The V gene end was trimmed by 5 bases and the J gene end by 6 bases; junction bases not matched to a gene: 6. The length of the CDR3 is 14 residues. Germline CDR1 is SGHTA and CDR2 is FQGNSA.

This sequence joins TRBV27 and TRBJ2-4; 8 nucleotides agree with TRBD1. Gene TRBJ2-7 matches the end of the DNA better, so the J call may be wrong. Germline V gene data show CDR1 as MNHEY and CDR2 as SMNVEV (reference sequence). There are 14 residues in the CDR3. CDR3 nucleotide sequence: TGTGCCAGCAGTCCCATCTCAGGGGGCGGCGAGCAGTACTTC. Encoded protein: CASSPISGGGEQYF.

The chain combines TRBV5-1 with TRBJ2-1; TRBD2 matches at 12 bases. There are 16 residues in the CDR3. The V and J ends lost 1 base and 8 bases, in that order; junction bases with no gene match: 7. The germline CDR1 and CDR2 sequences are SGHRS and YFSETQ. CDR3 residues: CASSLRPSGGADEQFF. CDR3 in DNA: TGCGCCAGCAGCTTGAGGCCTAGCGGGGGGGCCGATGAGCAGTTCTTC.

The CDR3, as DNA: TGTGCCAGCAGTCTTGGGACTAGCGGGGGGGTAGGGACCCAGTACTTC. Translation: CASSLGTSGGVGTQYF. The chain recombines TRBV12-3 or TRBV12-4 with TRBJ2-7; 16 nucleotides align to TRBD2. The last part of the DNA fits TRBJ2-5 better; the J call may be wrong. The CDR3 runs 16 residues.

V is TRBV2 and J is TRBJ1-2; D uncertain. Trimming shortened V by 5 bases and J by 0 bases, and 13 bases separated the two germline ends. The CDR3 consists of 15 residues. Looked up from germline, CDR1 is SNHLY and CDR2 is FYNNEI. The DNA for the CDR3 is TGTGCCAGCAGTAGTAACAAGAGAGCTAACTATGGCTACACCTTC. As protein: CASSSNKRANYGYTF.

The chain joins TRBV20-1 to TRBJ2-1; a possible D gene is TRBD2 (5 bases). Germline V lookup: CDR1 DFQATT, CDR2 SNEGSKA (reference sequence). The V end was cut by 5 bases, the J end by 15 bases, with 23 bases between. The CDR3 sequence is 13 residues long. CDR3 in DNA: TGCAGTGCTTCCACTGACGCGGGCTCCGAGTGGTTCTTC. Encoded protein: CSASTDAGSEWFF.

The rearrangement joins TRBV7-2 to TRBJ1-4; D call uncertain. The CDR3 contains 13 residues. CDR1 and CDR2 (germline): SGHTA, FQGNSA. Trimming stripped 5 bases from V and 6 bases from J, with 10 bases between. The DNA for the CDR3 is TGTGCCAGCAGCGCCTACATCGATGAAAAACTGTTTTTT. Amino acid sequence: CASSAYIDEKLFF.

This chain joins TRBV29-1 and TRBJ1-2; 9 bases match TRBD1. This CDR3 has 13 residues. The germline CDR1 and CDR2 sequences are SQVTM and ANQGSEA. The V and J ends lost 5 bases and 5 bases, in that order; junction bases with no gene match: 6. CDR3 DNA sequence: TGCAGCGTTAGGGGACAGGGACTATATGGCTACACCTTC. Translated: CSVRGQGLYGYTF.